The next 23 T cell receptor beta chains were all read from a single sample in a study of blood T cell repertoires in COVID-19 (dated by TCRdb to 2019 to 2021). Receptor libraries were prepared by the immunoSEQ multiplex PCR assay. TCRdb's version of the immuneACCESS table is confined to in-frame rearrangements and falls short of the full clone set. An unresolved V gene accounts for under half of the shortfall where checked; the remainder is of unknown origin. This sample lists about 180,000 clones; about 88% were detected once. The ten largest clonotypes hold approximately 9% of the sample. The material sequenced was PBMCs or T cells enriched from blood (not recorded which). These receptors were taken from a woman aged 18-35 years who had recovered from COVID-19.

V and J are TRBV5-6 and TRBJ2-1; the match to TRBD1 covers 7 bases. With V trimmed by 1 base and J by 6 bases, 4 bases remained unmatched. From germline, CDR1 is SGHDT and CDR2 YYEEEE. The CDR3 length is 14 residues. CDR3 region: CASSLTGDGNEQFF. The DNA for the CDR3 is TGTGCCAGCAGCTTGACAGGGGATGGCAATGAGCAGTTCTTC.

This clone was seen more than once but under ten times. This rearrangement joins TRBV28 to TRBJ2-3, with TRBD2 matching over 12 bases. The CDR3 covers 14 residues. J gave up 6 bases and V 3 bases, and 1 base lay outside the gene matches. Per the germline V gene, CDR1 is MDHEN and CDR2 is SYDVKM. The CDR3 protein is CASSFLAGGDTQYF. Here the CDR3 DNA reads TGTGCCAGCAGTTTCCTAGCGGGGGGGGATACGCAGTATTTT.

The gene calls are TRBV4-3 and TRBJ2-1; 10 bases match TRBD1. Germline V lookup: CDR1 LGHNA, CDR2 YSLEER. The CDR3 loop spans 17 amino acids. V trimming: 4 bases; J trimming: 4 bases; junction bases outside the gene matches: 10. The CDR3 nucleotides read TGCGCCAGCAGCCTAGATCCCGGGACAGGGGCTTACAATGAGCAGTTCTTC. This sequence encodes CASSLDPGTGAYNEQFF.

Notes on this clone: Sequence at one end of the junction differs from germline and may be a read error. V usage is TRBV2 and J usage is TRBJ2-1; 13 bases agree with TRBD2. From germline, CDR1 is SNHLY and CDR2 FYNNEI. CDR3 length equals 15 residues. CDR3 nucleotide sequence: TGTGCCAGCAGGGAAGGACTAGCGGGAGTTGGTGAGCAGTTCTTC. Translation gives CASREGLAGVGEQFF.

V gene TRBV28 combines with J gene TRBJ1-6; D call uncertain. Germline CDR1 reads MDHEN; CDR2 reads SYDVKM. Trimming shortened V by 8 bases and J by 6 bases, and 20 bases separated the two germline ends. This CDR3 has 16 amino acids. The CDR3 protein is CASHPPHGELNSPLHF. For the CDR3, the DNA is TGTGCCAGCCATCCCCCCCACGGGGAACTTAATTCACCCCTCCACTTT.

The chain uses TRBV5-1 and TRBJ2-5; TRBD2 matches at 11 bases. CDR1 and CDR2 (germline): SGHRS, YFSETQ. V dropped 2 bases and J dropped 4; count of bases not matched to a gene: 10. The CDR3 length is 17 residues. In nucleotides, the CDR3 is TGCGCCAGCAGCTTCGCGCTAGCGGGGGGCCGGGGAGAGACCCAGTACTTC. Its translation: CASSFALAGGRGETQYF.

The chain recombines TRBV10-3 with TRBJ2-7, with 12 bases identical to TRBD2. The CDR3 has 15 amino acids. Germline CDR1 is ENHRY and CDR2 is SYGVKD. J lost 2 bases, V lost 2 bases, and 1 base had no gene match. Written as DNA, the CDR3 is TGTGCCATCAGTGAGCTAGCGGGAGGGCCCTACGAGCAGTACTTC. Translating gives CAISELAGGPYEQYF.

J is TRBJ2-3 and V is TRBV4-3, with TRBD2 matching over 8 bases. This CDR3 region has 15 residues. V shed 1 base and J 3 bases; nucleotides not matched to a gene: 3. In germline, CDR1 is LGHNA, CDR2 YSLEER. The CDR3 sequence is CASSQGTSRTDTQYF. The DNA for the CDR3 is TGCGCCAGCAGCCAAGGGACTAGCAGGACAGATACGCAGTATTTT.

Here the CDR3 reads CASREVGNTGELFF. The CDR3 coding sequence is TGTGCCAGTAGGGAGGTTGGGAACACCGGGGAGCTGTTTTTT. The rearrangement joins TRBV19 to TRBJ2-2, with D perhaps matching TRBD2 (5 bases). The CDR3 runs to 14 residues. CDR1 is LNHDA, CDR2 SQIVND, per germline (reference sequence). The germline V and J ends were trimmed by 6 bases and 1 base, with 9 bases remaining between them.

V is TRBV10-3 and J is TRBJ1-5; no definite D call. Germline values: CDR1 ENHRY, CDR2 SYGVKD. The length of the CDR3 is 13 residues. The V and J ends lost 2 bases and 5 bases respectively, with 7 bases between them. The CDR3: CAISEGPDQPQHF. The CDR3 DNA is TGTGCCATCAGTGAGGGTCCGGATCAGCCCCAGCATTTT.

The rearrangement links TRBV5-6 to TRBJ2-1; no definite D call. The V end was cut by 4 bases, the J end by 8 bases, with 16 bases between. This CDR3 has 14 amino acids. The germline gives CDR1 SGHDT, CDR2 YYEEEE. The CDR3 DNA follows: TGTGCCAGCAGCCCATCACGGGTCCTGGATGAGCAGTTCTTC. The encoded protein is CASSPSRVLDEQFF.

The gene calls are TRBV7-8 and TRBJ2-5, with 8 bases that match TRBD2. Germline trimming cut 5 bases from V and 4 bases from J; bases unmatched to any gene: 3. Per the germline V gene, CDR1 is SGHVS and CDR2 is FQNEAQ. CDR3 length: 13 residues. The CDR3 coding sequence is TGTGCCAGCAGCCGTGGACTAGCAGAGACCCAGTACTTC. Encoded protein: CASSRGLAETQYF.

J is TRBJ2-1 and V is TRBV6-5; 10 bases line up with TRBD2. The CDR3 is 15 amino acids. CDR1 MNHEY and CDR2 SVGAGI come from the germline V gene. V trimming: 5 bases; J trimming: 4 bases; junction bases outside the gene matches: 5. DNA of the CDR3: TGTGCCAGCAGTCCTAGCGGGGGAGAGTACAATGAGCAGTTCTTC. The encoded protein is CASSPSGGEYNEQFF.

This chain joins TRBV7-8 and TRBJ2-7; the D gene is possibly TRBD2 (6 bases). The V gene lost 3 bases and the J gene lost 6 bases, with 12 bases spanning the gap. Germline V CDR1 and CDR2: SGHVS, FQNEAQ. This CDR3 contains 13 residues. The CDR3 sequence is CASSFGGAGEQYF. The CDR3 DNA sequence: TGTGCCAGCAGCTTTGGAGGGGCAGGCGAGCAGTACTTC.

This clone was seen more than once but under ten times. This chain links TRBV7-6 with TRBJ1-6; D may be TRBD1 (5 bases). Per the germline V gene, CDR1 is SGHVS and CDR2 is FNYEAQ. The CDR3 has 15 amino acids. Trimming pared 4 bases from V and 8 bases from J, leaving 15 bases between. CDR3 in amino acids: CASSSLPLGDSPLHF. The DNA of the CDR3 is TGTGCCAGCAGCTCCCTGCCTCTAGGGGATTCACCCCTCCACTTT.

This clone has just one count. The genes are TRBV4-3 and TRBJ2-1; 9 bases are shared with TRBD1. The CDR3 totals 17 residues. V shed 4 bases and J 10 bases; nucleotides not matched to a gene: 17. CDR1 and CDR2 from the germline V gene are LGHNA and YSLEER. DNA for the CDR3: TGCGCCAGCAGCCGAAGAGTTGAAGGACAGGGGCCAAGCGAGCAGTTCTTC. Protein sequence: CASSRRVEGQGPSEQFF.

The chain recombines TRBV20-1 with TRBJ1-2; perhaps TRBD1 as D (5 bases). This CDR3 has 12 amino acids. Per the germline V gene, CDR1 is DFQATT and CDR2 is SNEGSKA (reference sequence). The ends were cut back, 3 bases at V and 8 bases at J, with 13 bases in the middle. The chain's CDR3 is CSASWDSQGYTF. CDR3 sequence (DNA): TGCAGTGCTAGTTGGGACTCTCAGGGCTACACCTTC.

In DNA form, the CDR3 reads TGTGCCAGCAGCCCTCCACAGGGCACGAACACTGAAGCTTTCTTT. It encodes CASSPPQGTNTEAFF. The chain combines TRBV7-9 with TRBJ1-1, with D perhaps matching TRBD1 (6 bases). CDR1 and CDR2 (germline): SEHNR, FQNEAQ (reference sequence). Deletions cut 5 bases from V and 1 base from J, with 14 bases between. The CDR3 sequence is 15 residues long.

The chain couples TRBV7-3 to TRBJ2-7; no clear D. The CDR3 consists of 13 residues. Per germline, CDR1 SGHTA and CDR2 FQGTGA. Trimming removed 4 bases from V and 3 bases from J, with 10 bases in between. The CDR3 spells CASSSYRNYEQYF. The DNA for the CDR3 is TGTGCCAGCAGCTCTTACAGAAACTACGAGCAGTACTTC.

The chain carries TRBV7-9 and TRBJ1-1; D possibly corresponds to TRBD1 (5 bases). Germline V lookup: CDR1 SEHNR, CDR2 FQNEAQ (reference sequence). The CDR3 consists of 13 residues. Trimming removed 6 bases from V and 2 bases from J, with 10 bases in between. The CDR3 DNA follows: TGTGCCAGCAGGGGACTGATAAACACTGAAGCTTTCTTT. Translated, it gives CASRGLINTEAFF. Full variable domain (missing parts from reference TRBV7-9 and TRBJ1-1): DTGVSQNPRHKITKRGQNVTFRCDPISEHNRLYWYRQTLGQGPEFLTYFQNEAQLEKSRLLSDRFSAERPKGSFSTLEIQRTEQGDSAMYLCASRGLINTEAFFGQGTRLTVV.

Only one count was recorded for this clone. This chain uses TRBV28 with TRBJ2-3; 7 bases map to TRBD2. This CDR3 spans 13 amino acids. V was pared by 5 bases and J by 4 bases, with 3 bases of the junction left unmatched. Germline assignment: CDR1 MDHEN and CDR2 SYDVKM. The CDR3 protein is CASSGGSPDTQYF. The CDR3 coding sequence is TGTGCCAGCAGTGGCGGGAGCCCAGATACGCAGTATTTT. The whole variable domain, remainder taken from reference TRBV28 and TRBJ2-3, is DVKVTQSSRYLVKRTGEKVFLECVQDMDHENMFWYRQDPGLGLRLIYFSYDVKMKEKGDIPEGYSVSREKKERFSLILESASTNQTSMYLCASSGGSPDTQYFGPGTRLTVL.

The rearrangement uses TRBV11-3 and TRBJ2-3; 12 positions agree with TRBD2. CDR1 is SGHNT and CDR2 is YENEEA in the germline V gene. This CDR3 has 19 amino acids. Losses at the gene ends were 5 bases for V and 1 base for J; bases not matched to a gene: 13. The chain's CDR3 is CASSLRRASGGAGTDTQYF. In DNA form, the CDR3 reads TGTGCCAGCAGCCTTCGTAGAGCTAGCGGGGGGGCAGGCACAGATACGCAGTATTTT.

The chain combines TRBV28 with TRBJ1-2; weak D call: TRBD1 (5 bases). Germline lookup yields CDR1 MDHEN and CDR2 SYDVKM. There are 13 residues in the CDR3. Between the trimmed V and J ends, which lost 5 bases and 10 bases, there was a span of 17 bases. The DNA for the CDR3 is TGTGCCAGCAGTATAGCCCCTGGCAGGGCCTACACCTTC. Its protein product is CASSIAPGRAYTF.